This T cell receptor beta chain was found in a study of T cells in localized non-small cell lung cancer. The CDR3 extends over 13 amino acids. CDR1 MDHEN and CDR2 SYDVKM come from the germline V gene. Deletions cut 1 base from V and 6 bases from J, with 6 bases between. About this clone: Its target is unknown.

Data came from immunoSEQ multiplex PCR; TCRdb stores just in-frame clones and leaves some out. In the table there are about 46,000 clones, around 81% of which are singletons. Findings and limits, study-wide: Of the top 100 tumor clones, median 57 were in adjacent lung, approximately 30 among its top 100.

The sequence derives from a man aged 40-75 years with stage III lung adenocarcinoma. This sequence joins TRBV28 and TRBJ2-2; D gene uncertain. The specimen was peripheral blood mononuclear cells, collected before any cancer treatment. The CDR3 DNA is TGTGCCAGCAGTTTATCGGAATCCGGGGAGCTGTTTTTT. Translated: CASSLSESGELFF.